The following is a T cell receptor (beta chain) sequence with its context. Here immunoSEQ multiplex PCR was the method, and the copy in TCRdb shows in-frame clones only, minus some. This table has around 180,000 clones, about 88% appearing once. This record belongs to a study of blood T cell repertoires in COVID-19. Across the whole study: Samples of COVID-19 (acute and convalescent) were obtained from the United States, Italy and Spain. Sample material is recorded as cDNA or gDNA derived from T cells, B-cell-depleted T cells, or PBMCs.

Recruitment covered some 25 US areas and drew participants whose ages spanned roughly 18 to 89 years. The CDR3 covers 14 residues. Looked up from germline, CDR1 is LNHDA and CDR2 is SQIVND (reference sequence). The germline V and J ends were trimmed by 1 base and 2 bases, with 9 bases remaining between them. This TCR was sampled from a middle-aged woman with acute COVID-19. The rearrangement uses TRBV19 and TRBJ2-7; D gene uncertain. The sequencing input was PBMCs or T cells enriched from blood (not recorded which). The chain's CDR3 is CASSIGGSPYEQYF. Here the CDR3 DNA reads TGTGCCAGTAGTATAGGCGGCAGTCCCTACGAGCAGTACTTC.